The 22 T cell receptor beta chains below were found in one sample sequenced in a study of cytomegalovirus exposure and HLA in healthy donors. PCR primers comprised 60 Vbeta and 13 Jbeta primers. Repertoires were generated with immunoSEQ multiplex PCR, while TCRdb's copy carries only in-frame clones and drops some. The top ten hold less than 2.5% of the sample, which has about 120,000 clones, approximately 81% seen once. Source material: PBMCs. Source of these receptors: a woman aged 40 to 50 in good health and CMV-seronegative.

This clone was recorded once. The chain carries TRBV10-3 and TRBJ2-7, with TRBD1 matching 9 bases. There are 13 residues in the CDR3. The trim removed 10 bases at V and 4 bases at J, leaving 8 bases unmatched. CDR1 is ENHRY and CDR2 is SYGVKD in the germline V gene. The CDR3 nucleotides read TGTGCCACCCGGGACAGGGATCGATACGAGCAGTACTTC. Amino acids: CATRDRDRYEQYF.

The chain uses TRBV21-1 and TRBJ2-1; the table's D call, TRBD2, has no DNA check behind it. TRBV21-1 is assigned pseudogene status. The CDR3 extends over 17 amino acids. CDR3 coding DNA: TGTGCCAGCAGCAAAGAGACTAGCGGGGGGGAATACAATGAGCAGTTCTTC. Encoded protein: CASSKETSGGEYNEQFF.

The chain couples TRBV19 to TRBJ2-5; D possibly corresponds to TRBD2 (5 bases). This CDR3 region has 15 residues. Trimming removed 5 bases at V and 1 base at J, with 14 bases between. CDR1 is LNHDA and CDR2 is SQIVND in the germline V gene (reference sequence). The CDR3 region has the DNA TGTGCCAGTAGTTCCTACATAAGCGGCCAAGAGACCCAGTACTTC. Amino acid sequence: CASSSYISGQETQYF.

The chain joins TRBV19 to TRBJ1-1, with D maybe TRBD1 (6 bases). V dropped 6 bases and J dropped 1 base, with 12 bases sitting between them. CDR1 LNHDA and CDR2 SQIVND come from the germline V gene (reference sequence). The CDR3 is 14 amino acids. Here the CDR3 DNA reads TGTGCCAGTAGGGTAGGACAGAGGAACACTGAAGCTTTCTTT. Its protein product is CASRVGQRNTEAFF.

The CDR3 nucleotides read TGCGCCAGCAGCTTGGAACTAGCGGGTCCCCAAGAGACCCAGTACTTC. It codes for CASSLELAGPQETQYF. The chain combines TRBV5-1 with TRBJ2-5, with 9 bases that match TRBD2. With V trimmed by 0 bases and J by 1 base, 4 bases remained unmatched. Germline V gene data show CDR1 as SGHRS and CDR2 as YFSETQ. The CDR3 consists of 16 residues.

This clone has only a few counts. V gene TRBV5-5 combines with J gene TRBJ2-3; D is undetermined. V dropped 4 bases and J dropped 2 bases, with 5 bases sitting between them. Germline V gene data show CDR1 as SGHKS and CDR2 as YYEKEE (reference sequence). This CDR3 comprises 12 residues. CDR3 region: CASSPVTDTQYF. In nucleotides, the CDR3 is TGTGCCAGCAGCCCTGTCACAGATACGCAGTATTTT.

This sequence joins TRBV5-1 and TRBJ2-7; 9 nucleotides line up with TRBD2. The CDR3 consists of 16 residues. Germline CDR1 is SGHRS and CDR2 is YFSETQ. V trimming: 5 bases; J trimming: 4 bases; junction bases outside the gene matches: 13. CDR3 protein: CASSSGGLAGLYEQYF. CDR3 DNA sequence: TGCGCCAGCAGTTCGGGGGGCCTAGCGGGGTTATACGAGCAGTACTTC.

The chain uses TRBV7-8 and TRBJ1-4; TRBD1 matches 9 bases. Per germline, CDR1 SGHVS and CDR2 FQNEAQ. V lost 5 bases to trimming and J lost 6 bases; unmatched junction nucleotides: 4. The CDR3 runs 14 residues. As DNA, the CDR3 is TGTGCCAGCAGCACGGGACAGGGTCATGAAAAACTGTTTTTT. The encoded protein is CASSTGQGHEKLFF. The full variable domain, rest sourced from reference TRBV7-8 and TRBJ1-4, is GAGVSQSPRYKVAKRGQDVALRCDPISGHVSLFWYQQALGQGPEFLTYFQNEAQLDKSGLPSDRFFAERPEGSVSTLKIQRTQQEDSAVYLCASSTGQGHEKLFFGSGTQLSVL.

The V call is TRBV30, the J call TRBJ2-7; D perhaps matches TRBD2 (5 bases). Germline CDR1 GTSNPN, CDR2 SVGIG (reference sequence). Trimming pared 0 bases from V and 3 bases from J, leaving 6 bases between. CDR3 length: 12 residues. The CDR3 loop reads CAWSVAGYEQYF. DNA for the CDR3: TGTGCCTGGAGTGTGGCGGGCTACGAGCAGTACTTC.

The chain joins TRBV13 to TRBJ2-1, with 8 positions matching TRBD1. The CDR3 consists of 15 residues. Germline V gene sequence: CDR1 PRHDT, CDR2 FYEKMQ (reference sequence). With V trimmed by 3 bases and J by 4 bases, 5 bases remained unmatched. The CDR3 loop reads CASSFPGQVYNEQFF. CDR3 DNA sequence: TGTGCCAGCAGCTTTCCGGGACAGGTTTACAATGAGCAGTTCTTC. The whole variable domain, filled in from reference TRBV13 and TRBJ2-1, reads AAGVIQSPRHLIKEKRETATLKCYPIPRHDTVYWYQQGPGQDPQFLISFYEKMQSDKGSIPDRFSAQQFSDYHSELNMSSLELGDSALYFCASSFPGQVYNEQFFGPGTRLTVL.

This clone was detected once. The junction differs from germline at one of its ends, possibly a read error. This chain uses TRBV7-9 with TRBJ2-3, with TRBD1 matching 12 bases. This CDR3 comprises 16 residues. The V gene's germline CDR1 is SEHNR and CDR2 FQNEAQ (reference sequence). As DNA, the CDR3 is TGTTCCAGCAGGGATCCGGGACAGGGGGCTGCGGATACGCAGTATTTT. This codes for CSSRDPGQGAADTQYF.

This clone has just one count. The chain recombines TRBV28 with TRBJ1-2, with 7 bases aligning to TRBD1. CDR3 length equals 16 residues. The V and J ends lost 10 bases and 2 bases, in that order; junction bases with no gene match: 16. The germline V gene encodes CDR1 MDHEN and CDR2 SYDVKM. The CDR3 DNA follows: TGTGCCAACGACAGGGCTTCTTCCTCCTCCAACTATGGCTACACCTTC. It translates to CANDRASSSSNYGYTF.

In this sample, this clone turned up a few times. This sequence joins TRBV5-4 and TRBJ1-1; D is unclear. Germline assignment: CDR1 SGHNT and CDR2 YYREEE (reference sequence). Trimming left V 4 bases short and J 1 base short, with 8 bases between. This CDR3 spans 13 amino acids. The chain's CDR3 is CASSEAWNTEAFF. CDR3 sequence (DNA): TGTGCCAGCAGCGAGGCCTGGAACACTGAAGCTTTCTTT.

Here the CDR3 reads CASNHRDRGVTQYF. The CDR3 bases are TGTGCCAGCAATCACCGGGACAGGGGAGTGACCCAGTACTTC. The V gene is TRBV2, the J gene TRBJ2-5; TRBD1 aligns across 10 bases. Germline V gene data show CDR1 as SNHLY and CDR2 as FYNNEI. Trimming removed 7 bases from V and 7 bases from J; junction bases left unmatched: 9. The CDR3 is 14 residues long.

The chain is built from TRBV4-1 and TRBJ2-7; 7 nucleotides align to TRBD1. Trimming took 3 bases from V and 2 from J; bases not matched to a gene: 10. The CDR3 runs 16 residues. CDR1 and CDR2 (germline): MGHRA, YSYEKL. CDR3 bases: TGCGCCAGCAGCCACACCCCAGGGGGAAAGGCCTACGAGCAGTACTTC. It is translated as CASSHTPGGKAYEQYF.

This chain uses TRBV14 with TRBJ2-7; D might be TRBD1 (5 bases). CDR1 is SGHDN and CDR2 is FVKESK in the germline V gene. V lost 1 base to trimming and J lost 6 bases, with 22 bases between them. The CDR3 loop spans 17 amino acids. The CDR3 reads CASSQASSRVFGGEQYF. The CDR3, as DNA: TGTGCCAGCAGCCAAGCAAGCTCCAGGGTTTTCGGTGGCGAGCAGTACTTC.

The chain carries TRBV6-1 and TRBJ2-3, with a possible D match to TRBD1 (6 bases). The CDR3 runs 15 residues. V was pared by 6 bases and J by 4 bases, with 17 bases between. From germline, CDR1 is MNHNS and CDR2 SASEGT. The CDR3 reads CASRPRDIGADTQYF. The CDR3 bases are TGTGCCAGCAGACCCCGGGACATCGGGGCAGATACGCAGTATTTT.

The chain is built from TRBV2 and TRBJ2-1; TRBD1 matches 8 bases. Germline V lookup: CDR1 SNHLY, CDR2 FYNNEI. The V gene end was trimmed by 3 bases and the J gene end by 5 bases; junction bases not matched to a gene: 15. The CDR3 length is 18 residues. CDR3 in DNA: TGTGCCAGCAGTGACGGAAGGGGCGGGACAGGTTACCACAATGAGCAGTTCTTC. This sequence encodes CASSDGRGGTGYHNEQFF.

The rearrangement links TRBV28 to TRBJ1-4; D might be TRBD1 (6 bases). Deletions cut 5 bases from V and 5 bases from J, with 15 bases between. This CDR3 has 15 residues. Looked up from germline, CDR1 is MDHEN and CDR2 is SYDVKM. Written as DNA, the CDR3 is TGTGCCAGCAGTACCCGGACAGTAAGAAATGAAAAACTGTTTTTT. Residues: CASSTRTVRNEKLFF.

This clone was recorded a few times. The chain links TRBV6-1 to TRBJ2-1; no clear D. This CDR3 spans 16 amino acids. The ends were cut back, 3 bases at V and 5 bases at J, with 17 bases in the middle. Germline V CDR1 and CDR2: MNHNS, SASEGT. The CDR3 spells CASSDPRLNANNEQFF. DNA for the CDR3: TGTGCCAGCAGTGACCCAAGACTGAATGCTAACAATGAGCAGTTCTTC.

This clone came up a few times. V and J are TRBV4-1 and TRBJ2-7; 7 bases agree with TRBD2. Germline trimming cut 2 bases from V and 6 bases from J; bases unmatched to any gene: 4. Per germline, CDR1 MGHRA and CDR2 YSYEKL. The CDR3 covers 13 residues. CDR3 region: CASSQPTSSEQYF. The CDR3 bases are TGCGCCAGCAGCCAACCGACTAGCTCCGAGCAGTACTTC.

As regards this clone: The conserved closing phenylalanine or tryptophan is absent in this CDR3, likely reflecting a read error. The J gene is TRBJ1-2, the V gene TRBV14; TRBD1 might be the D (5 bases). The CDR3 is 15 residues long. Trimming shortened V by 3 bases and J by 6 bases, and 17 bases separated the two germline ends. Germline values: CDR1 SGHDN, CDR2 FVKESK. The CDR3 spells CASSQGLPSYDGYTL. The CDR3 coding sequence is TGTGCCAGCAGCCAGGGACTTCCCTCGTACGATGGCTACACCCTC.